The TCR beta chain described here comes from a study of shared clonotypes between healthy human individuals. Sorted-subset replicate PCR reactions were performed with about 210 ng DNA, corresponding to some 32,000 T cell genomes. Original methodology: Owing to the provision of junction-only sequences devoid of quality scores by immunoSEQ, filtering differed. Here immunoSEQ multiplex PCR was the method, and the copy in TCRdb shows in-frame clones only, minus some. For V, J and clone size, that table is used; D and trimming come from the DNA. The sample holds hundreds of thousands of clones; around nine tenths are singletons and the top ten take 16%. CDR3 length: 16 amino acids. V lost 5 bases and J lost 1; bases outside the gene matches: 10. Germline CDR1 and CDR2: MNHEY and SMNVEV (reference sequence).

The V and J genes are TRBV27 and TRBJ2-7; 8 bases agree with TRBD1. Sequenced: memory CD8+ T cells sorted from blood. Subset noted: CD45RO+ cells pooled with CCR7-negative TemRA cells. The source of this sequence is a man younger than 35 in good health. CDR3 in DNA: TGTGCCAGCAGTCTCCAAGCAGGGGGCGTATCCTACGAGCAGTACTTC. This sequence encodes CASSLQAGGVSYEQYF.